Listed below are T cell receptor beta chains from one sample, sequenced in a study of beta chain features in type 1 diabetes. The protocol was immunoSEQ multiplex PCR, while the TCRdb copy is restricted to in-frame clones and leaves out a portion. The sample contains some 120,000 clones, around 16% of which appear only once. The sequencing sample was made of central memory CD4+ T cells from blood. The origin of the receptors is a young man with type 1 diabetes. CDR3s include the opening cysteine and the closing phenylalanine or tryptophan. Fields, in order: J gene, D gene, clone size, V gene, CDR3 protein, CDR3 DNA. The D gene is left open where the match is weak. Size values are once, few and many counts, or a class for expanded clones, and some rows have none.

>TRBJ2-7|-|-|TRBV27
CASATRPGSSYEQYF
TGTGCCAGCGCGACAAGGCCAGGCAGCTCCTACGAGCAGTACTTC
>TRBJ2-5|TRBD1|few|TRBV28
CATRGMTGAQETQYF
TGTGCCACCAGGGGGATGACCGGGGCCCAAGAGACCCAGTACTTC
>TRBJ2-3|-|-|TRBV1
CTSSPWGIAGVVVTDTQYF
TGCACCAGCAGCCCGTGGGGAATAGCGGGGGTGGTTGTTACAGATACGCAGTATTTT
>TRBJ2-5|-|-|TRBV29-1
CSVGAAETQYF
TGCAGCGTTGGGGCAGCGGAGACCCAGTACTTC
>TRBJ2-2|-|-|TRBV30
CAWSVGQGSTGELFF
TGTGCCTGGAGTGTCGGGCAGGGTAGTACCGGGGAGCTGTTTTTT
>TRBJ1-2|-|few|TRBV28
CASSFRDSPGLGYTF
TGTGCCAGCAGTTTTAGAGACAGCCCGGGCTTAGGCTACACCTTC
>TRBJ2-7|-|-|TRBV1
CTSHEGRLAGDGGREQYF
TGCACCAGCCACGAGGGGAGGCTAGCGGGAGACGGAGGGAGGGAGCAGTACTTC
>TRBJ2-2|-|many|TRBV6-1
CASDVAGVPGSCFF
-
>TRBJ2-7|-|-|TRBV7-2
CASSFYRAHEQYF
TGTGCCAGCAGCTTCTACAGGGCCCACGAGCAGTACTTC
>TRBJ2-7|-|few|TRBV2
CASSPQAEQYF
TGTGCCAGCAGTCCACAGGCAGAGCAGTACTTC
>TRBJ1-1|-|few|TRBV5-4
CASRVWNTEAFF
TGTGCCAGCAGGGTGTGGAACACTGAAGCTTTCTTT
>TRBJ1-6|-|-|TRBV5-4
CASSLERTLNSPLHF
TGTGCCAGCAGCTTGGAACGGACATTAAATTCACCCCTCCACTTT
>TRBJ2-5|-|many|TRBV7-9
CASSLSAGQETQYF
TGTGCCAGCAGCTTATCGGCGGGACAAGAGACCCAGTACTTC
>TRBJ2-7|-|-|TRBV29-1
CSVGGRSSYEQYF
TGCAGCGTTGGAGGACGGAGCTCCTACGAGCAGTACTTC
>TRBJ2-5|-|few|TRBV5-6
CASRSRWSRRAQETQYF
TGTGCCAGCAGATCCCGGTGGAGCCGTCGGGCCCAAGAGACCCAGTACTTC
>TRBJ2-7|TRBD2|few|TRBV7-9
CASSLKLAGAYEQYF
TGTGCCAGCAGCCTTAAACTAGCGGGAGCTTACGAGCAGTACTTC
>TRBJ2-4|TRBD2|-|TRBV4-2
CASSQVTSGKNIQYF
TGTGCCAGCAGCCAAGTAACTAGCGGTAAAAACATTCAGTACTTC
>TRBJ2-1|TRBD2|-|TRBV7-2
CASLGLAWYNEQFF
TGTGCCAGCCTGGGACTAGCTTGGTACAATGAGCAGTTCTTC
>TRBJ2-5|-|-|TRBV29-1
CSVGHGVETQYF
TGCAGCGTTGGACACGGTGTGGAGACCCAGTACTTC
>TRBJ2-5|-|few|TRBV10-2
CASSEGQGSGETQYF
TGCGCCAGCAGTGAAGGCCAGGGAAGTGGGGAGACCCAGTACTTC
>TRBJ2-3|TRBD2|-|TRBV5-1
CASSFLAGTDTQYF
TGCGCCAGCAGCTTCCTAGCGGGCACAGATACGCAGTATTTT
>TRBJ2-1|-|few|TRBV25-1
CASIIQGYSYNEQFF
TGTGCCAGCATAATTCAGGGATACTCCTACAATGAGCAGTTCTTC
>TRBJ2-2|-|few|TRBV30
CAWNGGTGELFF
TGTGCCTGGAACGGGGGCACCGGGGAGCTGTTTTTT
>TRBJ2-1|-|-|TRBV20-1
CSARLNNEQFF
TGCAGTGCTAGACTAAACAATGAGCAGTTCTTC
>TRBJ2-1|-|few|TRBV5-1
CASSLEASYNEQFF
TGCGCCAGCAGCTTAGAGGCTTCCTACAATGAGCAGTTCTTC
>TRBJ2-3|TRBD1|-|TRBV4-2
CASSQEWGQGTDTQYF
TGTGCCAGCAGCCAAGAGTGGGGACAGGGGACAGATACGCAGTATTTT
>TRBJ2-1|TRBD1|-|TRBV11-1
CASSSRDRVNRNEQFF
TGTGCCAGCAGCTCCCGGGACAGGGTTAATCGCAATGAGCAGTTCTTC
>TRBJ2-3|TRBD2|few|TRBV18
CASSPPIAGVPTQYF
TGTGCCAGCTCACCACCAATAGCGGGAGTACCTACGCAGTATTTT
>TRBJ1-3|-|-|TRBV30
CAWSEGTGSGNTIYF
TGTGCCTGGAGTGAAGGCACCGGCTCTGGAAACACCATATATTTT
>TRBJ2-1|-|-|TRBV29-1
CSVARTDTNEQFF
TGCAGCGTTGCCCGGACAGACACCAATGAGCAGTTCTTC
>TRBJ2-4|-|-|TRBV4-1
CASSAWDATIQYF
TGCGCCAGCAGCGCCTGGGACGCCACTATTCAGTACTTC
>TRBJ2-3|-|few|TRBV7-2
CASSQTGQPGTDTQYF
TGTGCCAGCAGCCAAACCGGACAACCGGGCACAGATACGCAGTATTTT
>TRBJ2-7|-|few|TRBV28
CASFPRGLSSYEQYF
TGTGCCAGTTTTCCGCGGGGATTGAGCTCCTACGAGCAGTACTTC
>TRBJ1-1|-|-|TRBV29-1
CSVESVESAFF
TGCAGCGTTGAGAGTGTAGAGTCAGCTTTCTTT
>TRBJ1-3|TRBD1|-|TRBV7-2
CASSFGTAAGGAGNTIYF
TGTGCCAGCAGCTTTGGGACAGCCGCCGGCGGGGCTGGAAACACCATATATTTT
>TRBJ2-1|TRBD2|-|TRBV27
CASSLRAGPRLAASYNEQFF
TGTGCCAGCAGTTTACGGGCAGGGCCTCGACTAGCGGCTTCCTACAATGAGCAGTTCTTC
>TRBJ2-1|-|medium-sized|TRBV2
CASSDRVSNEQFF
TGTGCCAGCAGTGACCGAGTTAGCAATGAGCAGTTCTTC
>TRBJ1-1|-|few|TRBV7-9
CASSAQGGSTEAFF
TGTGCCAGCAGCGCCCAGGGAGGGAGCACTGAAGCTTTCTTT
>TRBJ2-7|-|few|TRBV14
CASSAQGAVQYF
TGTGCCAGCAGCGCACAGGGAGCAGTGCAGTACTTC
>TRBJ2-7|TRBD1|-|TRBV7-2
CASSLAGQAYEQYF
TGTGCCAGCAGCTTAGCTGGACAGGCCTACGAGCAGTACTTC
>TRBJ2-7|TRBD2|few|TRBV7-2
CASSPPGLAGDEQYF
TGTGCCAGCAGCCCCCCAGGACTAGCGGGGGACGAGCAGTACTTC
>TRBJ2-5|-|-|TRBV2
CASSPPGASTETQYF
TGTGCCAGCAGTCCCCCTGGCGCTTCTACGGAGACCCAGTACTTC
>TRBJ2-3|TRBD2|-|TRBV6-4
CASGFSGSGADTQYF
TGTGCCAGCGGGTTTAGCGGGAGCGGCGCAGATACGCAGTATTTT
>TRBJ2-7|TRBD1|few|TRBV6-5
CASRNQGQSYEQYF
TGTGCCAGCAGAAATCAGGGACAGTCTTACGAGCAGTACTTC
>TRBJ2-2|-|-|TRBV28
CASSLRGGGNTGELFF
TGTGCCAGCAGCCTCAGGGGAGGCGGGAACACCGGGGAGCTGTTTTTT
>TRBJ1-6|-|-|TRBV28
CASSQKGWAPGSPLHF
TGTGCCAGCAGTCAAAAGGGTTGGGCCCCGGGATCACCCCTCCACTTT
>TRBJ2-7|TRBD1|-|TRBV7-9
CASSEYPRKGARYEQYF
TGTGCCAGCAGCGAATATCCACGAAAGGGGGCGCGGTACGAGCAGTACTTC
>TRBJ2-5|-|-|TRBV6-1
CASSLSGLQETQYF
TGTGCCAGCAGCTTATCGGGCCTTCAAGAGACCCAGTACTTC